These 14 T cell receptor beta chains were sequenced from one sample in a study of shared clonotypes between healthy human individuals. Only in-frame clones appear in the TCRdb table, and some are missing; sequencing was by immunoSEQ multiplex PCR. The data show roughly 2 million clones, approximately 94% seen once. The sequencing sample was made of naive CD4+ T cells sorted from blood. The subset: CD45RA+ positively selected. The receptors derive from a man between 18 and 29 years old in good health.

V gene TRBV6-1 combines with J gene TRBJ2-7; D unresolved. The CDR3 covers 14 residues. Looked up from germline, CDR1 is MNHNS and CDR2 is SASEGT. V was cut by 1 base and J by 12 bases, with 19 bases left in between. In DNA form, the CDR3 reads TGTGCCAGCAGTGAAGAGTCGCCTCTCATAGCTGCGTACTTC. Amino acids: CASSEESPLIAAYF.

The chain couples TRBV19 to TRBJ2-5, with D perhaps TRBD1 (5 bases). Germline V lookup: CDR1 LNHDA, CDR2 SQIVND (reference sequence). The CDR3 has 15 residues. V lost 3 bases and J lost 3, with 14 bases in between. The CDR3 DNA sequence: TGTGCCAGTAGTATGGGTAAAGGGGCCGAAGAGACCCAGTACTTC. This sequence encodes CASSMGKGAEETQYF.

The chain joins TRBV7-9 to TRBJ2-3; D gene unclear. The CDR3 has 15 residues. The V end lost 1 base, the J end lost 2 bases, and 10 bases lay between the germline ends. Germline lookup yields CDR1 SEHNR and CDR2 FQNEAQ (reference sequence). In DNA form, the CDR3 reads TGTGCCAGCAGCTTAGGGCAGCAGCCCACAGATACGCAGTATTTT. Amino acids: CASSLGQQPTDTQYF.

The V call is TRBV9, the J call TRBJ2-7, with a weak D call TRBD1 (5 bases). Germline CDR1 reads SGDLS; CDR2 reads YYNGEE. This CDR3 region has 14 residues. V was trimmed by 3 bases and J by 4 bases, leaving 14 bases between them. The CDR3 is CASSAHLGVYEQYF. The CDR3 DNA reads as TGTGCCAGCAGCGCCCACTTAGGGGTGTACGAGCAGTACTTC.

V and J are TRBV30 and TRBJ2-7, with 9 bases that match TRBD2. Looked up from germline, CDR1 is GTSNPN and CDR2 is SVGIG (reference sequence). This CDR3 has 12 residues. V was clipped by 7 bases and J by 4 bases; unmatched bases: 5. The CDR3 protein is CASTAGGYEQYF. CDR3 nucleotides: TGTGCCTCTACAGCGGGGGGATACGAGCAGTACTTC.

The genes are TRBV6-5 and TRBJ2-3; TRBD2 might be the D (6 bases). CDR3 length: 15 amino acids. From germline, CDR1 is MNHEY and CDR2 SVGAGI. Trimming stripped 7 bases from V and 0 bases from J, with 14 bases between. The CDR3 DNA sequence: TGTGCCAGCAAGCTAGGGACTGGGAGCACAGATACGCAGTATTTT. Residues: CASKLGTGSTDTQYF.

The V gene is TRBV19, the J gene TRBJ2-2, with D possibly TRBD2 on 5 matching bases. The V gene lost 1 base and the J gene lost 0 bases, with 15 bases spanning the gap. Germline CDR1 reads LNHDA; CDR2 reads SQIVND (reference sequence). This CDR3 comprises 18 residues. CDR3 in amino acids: CASSIGGSAPANTGELFF. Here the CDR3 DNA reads TGTGCCAGTAGTATAGGGGGTAGCGCCCCTGCGAACACCGGGGAGCTGTTTTTT.

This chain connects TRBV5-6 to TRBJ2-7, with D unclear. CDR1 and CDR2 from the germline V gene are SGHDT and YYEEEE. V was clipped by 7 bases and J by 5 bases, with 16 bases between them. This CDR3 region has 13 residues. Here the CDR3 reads CASGQPWRNEQYF. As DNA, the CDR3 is TGTGCCAGCGGCCAGCCCTGGCGCAACGAGCAGTACTTC.

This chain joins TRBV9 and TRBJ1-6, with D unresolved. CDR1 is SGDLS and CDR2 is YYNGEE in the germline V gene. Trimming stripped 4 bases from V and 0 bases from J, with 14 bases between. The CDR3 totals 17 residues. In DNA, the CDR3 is TGTGCCAGCAGCCTAGAGGACCCTATCTCCTATAATTCACCCCTCCACTTT. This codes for CASSLEDPISYNSPLHF.

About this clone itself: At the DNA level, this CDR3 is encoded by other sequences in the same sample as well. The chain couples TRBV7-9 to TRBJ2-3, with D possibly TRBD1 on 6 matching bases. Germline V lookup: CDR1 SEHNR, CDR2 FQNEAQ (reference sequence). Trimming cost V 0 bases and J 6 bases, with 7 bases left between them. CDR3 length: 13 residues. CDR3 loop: CASSLARGDTQYF. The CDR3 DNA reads TGTGCCAGCAGCTTAGCGAGGGGGGATACGCAGTATTTT.

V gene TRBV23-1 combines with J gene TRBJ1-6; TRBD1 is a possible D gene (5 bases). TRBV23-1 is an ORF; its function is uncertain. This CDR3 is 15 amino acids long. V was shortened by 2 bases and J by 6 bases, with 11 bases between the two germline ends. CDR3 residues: CASSQGATVNSPLHF. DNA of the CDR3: TGCGCCAGCAGTCAAGGGGCTACAGTTAATTCACCCCTCCACTTT.

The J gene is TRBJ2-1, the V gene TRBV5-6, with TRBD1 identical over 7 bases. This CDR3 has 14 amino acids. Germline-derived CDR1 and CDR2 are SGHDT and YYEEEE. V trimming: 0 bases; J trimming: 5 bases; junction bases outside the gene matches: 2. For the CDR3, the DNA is TGTGCCAGCAGCTTGGGTAGGGGGCACAATGAGCAGTTCTTC. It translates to CASSLGRGHNEQFF.

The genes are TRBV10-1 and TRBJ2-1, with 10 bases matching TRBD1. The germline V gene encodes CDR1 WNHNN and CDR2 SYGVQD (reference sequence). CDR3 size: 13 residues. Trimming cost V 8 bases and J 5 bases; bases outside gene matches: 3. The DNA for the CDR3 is TGCGCCAGCCTTGGGACAGGGGACAATGAGCAGTTCTTC. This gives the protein CASLGTGDNEQFF.

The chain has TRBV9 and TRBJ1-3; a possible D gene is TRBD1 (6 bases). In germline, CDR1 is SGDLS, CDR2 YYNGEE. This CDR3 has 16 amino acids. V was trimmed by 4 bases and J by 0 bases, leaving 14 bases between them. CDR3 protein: CASSPGEGFSGNTIYF. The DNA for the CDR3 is TGTGCCAGCAGCCCAGGGGAGGGATTCTCTGGAAACACCATATATTTT.